The 24 T cell receptor beta chains below all came from one sample that was sequenced in a study of Graves' ophthalmopathy and Graves' hyperthyroidism (dated 2018 in TCRdb). TCRdb records Illumina HiSeq 2000 as the sequencer. For repertoire sequencing, TCR beta CDR3 regions were amplified from RNA transcripts. The first round of RT-PCR was done with HTBI primers and the Qiagen OneStep RT-PCR kit, and was followed by a second round of multiplex PCR, then size selection and purification. The public reads were reprocessed in TCRdb via fastp at Q25 and MiXCR, keeping in-frame beta chains. CDR3 protein sequences are deduplicated, and each keeps its most common genes and DNA. The sample table holds 400,000 or so distinct CDR3 sequences, of which 15% were seen once. The ten top clones hold roughly 7% of the sample. What was sequenced was peripheral blood. These receptor sequences come from a woman aged 18-29 years with stable Graves' hyperthyroidism. Donor details come from another sample of the same person, matched by shared clones.

This clonotype was picked up many times. The rearrangement links TRBV12-3 or TRBV12-4 to TRBJ1-2; D remains ambiguous. The CDR3 runs 14 residues. Trimming took off 3 bases at V and 4 bases at J, with 12 bases between the two ends. As DNA, the CDR3 is TGTGCCAGCAGTTTCGGGCAGTTCCTCTATGGCTACACCTTC. Amino acids: CASSFGQFLYGYTF.

This clonotype was seen repeatedly, ten times or more. The chain links TRBV6-1 to TRBJ2-7; D uncertain. CDR3 length: 14 residues. Between the trimmed V and J ends, which lost 6 bases and 5 bases, there was a span of 17 bases. Germline CDR1 and CDR2: MNHNS and SASEGT. CDR3 nucleotides: TGTGCCAGCAGCCACCAAAGGGTGTGGAACGAGCAGTACTTC. Translating it yields CASSHQRVWNEQYF.

Only a few counts were recorded for this clonotype. J is TRBJ1-6 and V is TRBV12-3 or TRBV12-4; D call uncertain. The CDR3 runs to 15 residues. Trimming shortened V by 4 bases and J by 7 bases, and 14 bases separated the two germline ends. The CDR3 DNA follows: TGTGCCAGCAGTTCGTCCAGGAGCAGAAATTCACCCCTCCACTTT. It codes for CASSSSRSRNSPLHF.

The chain employs TRBV4-2 and TRBJ1-5; a weak D match, TRBD1 (5 bases). Deletions cut 1 base from V and 5 bases from J, with 9 bases between. This CDR3 is 14 amino acids long. Germline CDR1 and CDR2: LGHNA and YNFKEQ. The CDR3 protein is CASSQAGRDQPQHF. CDR3 in DNA: TGTGCCAGCAGCCAAGCAGGGCGCGATCAGCCCCAGCATTTT.

This clonotype occurred many times. The chain links TRBV19 to TRBJ2-2, with unresolved D. The CDR3 runs 13 residues. V was clipped by 3 bases and J by 0 bases, with 2 bases between them. Germline lookup yields CDR1 LNHDA and CDR2 SQIVND (reference sequence). The CDR3 coding sequence is TGTGCCAGTAGTATGCCGAACACCGGGGAGCTGTTTTTT. This sequence encodes CASSMPNTGELFF.

The table lists this clonotype with many counts. The chain has TRBV15 and TRBJ2-7, with no clear D. CDR1 is LNHNV, CDR2 YYDKDF, per germline (reference sequence). CDR3 length: 13 residues. V shed 4 bases and J shed 3 bases, with 10 bases lying between them. CDR3 DNA: TGTGCCACCAGCATTCGGGTAAACTACGAGCAGTACTTC. Its protein product is CATSIRVNYEQYF.

This clonotype was recorded at least ten times. The gene calls are TRBV7-9 and TRBJ1-6, with D possibly matching TRBD1 (6 bases). This CDR3 contains 15 residues. Per germline, CDR1 SEHNR and CDR2 FQNEAQ (reference sequence). Trimming took 5 bases from V and 5 from J, leaving 13 bases between them. CDR3 region: CASSPGDRDNSPLHF. The CDR3 DNA reads as TGTGCCAGCAGCCCAGGGGACCGCGATAATTCACCCCTCCACTTT.

In its sample, this clonotype was seen a few times. At one of its ends the junction is not consistent with the germline gene, which may arise from a read error. V is TRBV27 and J is TRBJ2-2; 7 nucleotides align to TRBD2. The CDR3 covers 15 residues. Germline values: CDR1 MNHEY, CDR2 SMNVEV (reference sequence). As DNA, the CDR3 is TGTGCCAGCAGTTTCCTAGCGGCGGTCACCGGGGATCTGTTTTTT. It codes for CASSFLAAVTGDLFF.

The table lists this clonotype with many counts. This rearrangement joins TRBV6-2 or TRBV6-3 to TRBJ2-7; D gene unclear. V lost 5 bases, J lost 5 bases, and 10 bases lay in between. The CDR3 extends over 12 amino acids. Germline assignment: CDR1 MNHEY and CDR2 SVGEGT. The CDR3 sequence: CASSHLRHEQYF. The DNA for the CDR3 is TGTGCCAGCAGTCACCTCAGGCACGAGCAGTACTTC.

The chain uses TRBV6-2 or TRBV6-3 and TRBJ2-7; D gene ambiguous. The CDR3 is 14 amino acids. Germline V gives CDR1 MNHEY, CDR2 SVGEGT. Trimming shortened V by 0 bases and J by 1 base, and 7 bases separated the two germline ends. The CDR3 reads CASSYSLESYEQYF. The CDR3 coding sequence is TGTGCCAGCAGTTACTCCCTCGAATCCTACGAGCAGTACTTC.

Note on this clonotype: This may be a read error: a much more frequent sequence differs by one nucleotide. The rearrangement joins TRBV7-2 to TRBJ1-5; no reliable D call. Germline V gene lookup returns CDR1 SGHTA and CDR2 FQGNSA. This CDR3 contains 14 residues. The CDR3 loop is CASSFIGGNHPQHF. The CDR3 DNA reads as TGTGCCAGCAGCTTCATCGGTGGAAATCATCCCCAGCATTTT.

This clonotype was found many times. CDR3 bases: TGTGCCAGCAGTTTATCGGGGCTCAGCTATGGCTACACCTTC. It is translated as CASSLSGLSYGYTF. The chain combines TRBV27 with TRBJ1-2; D is perhaps TRBD1 (5 bases). Germline V gives CDR1 MNHEY, CDR2 SMNVEV (reference sequence). The CDR3 has 14 residues. With 0 bases removed from V and 4 bases from J, the gap between germline ends came to 9 bases.

This clonotype was counted many times. V and J are TRBV19 and TRBJ1-1; D unclear. The CDR3 spans 14 residues. Looked up from germline, CDR1 is LNHDA and CDR2 is SQIVND (reference sequence). With 7 bases removed from V and 1 base from J, the gap between germline ends came to 13 bases. The CDR3 nucleotides are TGTGCCAGTAAATCACACGGGAGGAACACTGAAGCTTTCTTT. Amino acids: CASKSHGRNTEAFF.

This clonotype was detected ten times or more. The chain employs TRBV6-1 and TRBJ1-2, with D uncertain. V lost 0 bases and J 8 bases, leaving 13 bases between the germline ends. CDR1 is MNHNS, CDR2 SASEGT, per germline. CDR3 length: 14 residues. CDR3 protein: CASSEAGRAAGYTF. The CDR3 nucleotides read TGTGCCAGCAGTGAAGCGGGTCGGGCCGCGGGCTACACCTTC.

This clonotype was picked up many times. This sequence joins TRBV2 and TRBJ2-2; 8 bases are a match to TRBD1. J lost 8 bases, V lost 4 bases, and 6 bases had no gene match. In germline, CDR1 is SNHLY, CDR2 FYNNEI. The CDR3 totals 14 residues. CDR3 DNA sequence: TGTGCCAGCAGTGCAGGGGGCGCGCCGGGGGAGCTGTTTTTT. Protein: CASSAGGAPGELFF. The full variable domain, in which reference TRBV2 and TRBJ2-2 provide the parts outside the CDR3, is EPEVTQTPSHQVTQMGQEVILRCVPISNHLYFYWYRQILGQKVEFLVSFYNNEISEKSEIFDDQFSVERPDGSNFTLKIRSTKLEDSAMYFCASSAGGAPGELFFGEGSRLTVL.

This chain uses TRBV20-1 with TRBJ2-7; a weak D match, TRBD2 (5 bases). The germline V gene has CDR1 DFQATT and CDR2 SNEGSKA (reference sequence). Trimming pared 6 bases from V and 2 bases from J, leaving 14 bases between. The CDR3 contains 13 residues. The DNA for the CDR3 is TGCAGTGCGCGGGTCCGAGGAGCCTACGAGCAGTACTTC. Translation: CSARVRGAYEQYF.

In its sample, this clonotype was seen many times. The genes are TRBV7-2 and TRBJ2-7, with 10 bases identical to TRBD2. Germline loops: CDR1 SGHTA, CDR2 FQGNSA. The CDR3 totals 15 residues. The junction had 7 bases not matched to a gene; V was cut back by 5 bases and J by 3 bases. CDR3 amino acids: CASSPTSGALYEQYF. As DNA, the CDR3 is TGTGCCAGCAGCCCCACTAGCGGGGCCCTCTACGAGCAGTACTTC.

This clonotype was recorded many times. The chain is built from TRBV6-5 and TRBJ1-1; the D is unclear. The CDR3 is made up of 15 amino acids. From germline, CDR1 is MNHEY and CDR2 SVGAGI. Trimming stripped 2 bases from V and 4 bases from J, with 14 bases between. The CDR3 nucleotides are TGTGCCAGCAGTTACGACCGGGTGGAGGGCACTGAAGCTTTCTTT. Its protein is CASSYDRVEGTEAFF.

This clonotype has a count of ten or more. The J gene is TRBJ2-2, the V gene TRBV7-6; D may be TRBD2 (6 bases). The CDR3 contains 16 residues. V shed 1 base and J shed 4 bases, with 13 bases lying between them. Germline CDR1 and CDR2: SGHVS and FNYEAQ. CDR3 amino acids: CASSLVVSGSTGELFF. CDR3 nucleotide sequence: TGTGCCAGCAGCTTAGTCGTTAGCGGAAGCACCGGGGAGCTGTTTTTT.

This sequence joins TRBV12-3 or TRBV12-4 and TRBJ1-2; tentative D call: TRBD1 (6 bases). The length of the CDR3 is 15 residues. The ends were cut back, 6 bases at V and 0 bases at J, with 14 bases in the middle. CDR3 DNA sequence: TGTGCCAGCAGAGCTGACAGGAGAGCTAACTATGGCTACACCTTC. It codes for CASRADRRANYGYTF.

This clonotype occurred many times. The rearrangement uses TRBV7-2 and TRBJ2-5; D possibly corresponds to TRBD1 (5 bases). Germline loops: CDR1 SGHTA, CDR2 FQGNSA. V lost 6 bases and J 4 bases, leaving 12 bases between the germline ends. The CDR3 covers 13 residues. CDR3 loop: CASSLQQGETQYF. Written as DNA, the CDR3 is TGTGCCAGCAGTCTCCAGCAGGGAGAGACCCAGTACTTC.

There are many counts of this clonotype. This sequence joins TRBV28 and TRBJ2-7; D is uncertain. Per the germline V gene, CDR1 is MDHEN and CDR2 is SYDVKM. The V end was cut by 6 bases, the J end by 0 bases, with 6 bases between. This CDR3 has 12 residues. CDR3: CASRGNSYEQYF. The CDR3 DNA reads TGTGCCAGCAGGGGCAACTCCTACGAGCAGTACTTC.

Ten or more counts support this clonotype. The CDR3 reads CASGWIGDGEQPQHF. The CDR3 DNA sequence: TGTGCTAGTGGTTGGATCGGGGACGGAGAACAGCCCCAGCATTTT. The J gene is TRBJ1-5, the V gene TRBV12-5; a possible D gene is TRBD1 (5 bases). The V gene lost 4 bases and the J gene lost 7 bases, with 17 bases spanning the gap. The CDR3 is 15 amino acids. The germline gives CDR1 LGHNT, CDR2 FRNRAP. Full variable domain (remainder filled in from reference TRBV12-5 and TRBJ1-5): DARVTQTPRHKVTEMGQEVTMRCQPILGHNTVFWYRQTMMQGLELLAYFRNRAPLDDSGMPKDRFSAEMPDATLATLKIQPSEPRDSAVYFCASGWIGDGEQPQHFGDGTRLSIL.

This clonotype was counted ten times or more. The rearrangement joins TRBV27 to TRBJ1-5; TRBD1 is a possible D gene (6 bases). This CDR3 spans 15 amino acids. Trimming stripped 5 bases from V and 1 base from J, with 12 bases between. CDR1 and CDR2 (germline): MNHEY, SMNVEV (reference sequence). The CDR3 protein is CASSKFQGSNQPQHF. In nucleotides, the CDR3 is TGTGCCAGCAGTAAATTTCAGGGGAGCAATCAGCCCCAGCATTTT.